The 25 T cell receptor beta chains in this list originate from one sample, sequenced in a study of T-cell reconstitution after alpha-beta-depleted transplantation in children. Researchers prepared the TCRbeta library using unique molecular identifiers, the study reports. Via MiXCR, TCRdb re-called the PCR reads, giving one row per CDR3 protein. The profile covers about 16,000 distinct CDR3 sequences, with around 7.7% appearing a single time and 35% to 40% taken by the ten largest. The sequencing used PBMCs, mostly from graft donor cells, collected 60 days after TCRalphabeta/CD19-depleted stem cell transplant. The receptors originated from a boy under three years old who had a stem cell transplant for Wiskott-Aldrich syndrome, so the T cells may come from the graft donor.

This clonotype was recorded many times. The chain recombines TRBV24-1 with TRBJ1-2, with a tentative D call TRBD1 (5 bases). Germline assignment: CDR1 KGHDR and CDR2 SFDVKD. This CDR3 is built from 15 residues. With 6 bases removed from V and 0 bases from J, the gap between germline ends came to 13 bases. In DNA, the CDR3 is TGTGCCACCAGTTGGTGGGGCCTGGCTAACTATGGCTACACCTTC. It is translated as CATSWWGLANYGYTF.

This clonotype showed up just a few times. J is TRBJ2-7 and V is TRBV13; D may match TRBD1 or TRBD2 (5 bases each). Germline V CDR1 and CDR2: PRHDT, FYEKMQ (reference sequence). This CDR3 is built from 15 residues. The V gene lost 6 bases and the J gene lost 6 bases, with 21 bases spanning the gap. CDR3 residues: CASSLPLGLAGEQYF. The CDR3, as DNA: TGTGCCAGCAGTCTCCCGTTGGGGCTAGCCGGCGAGCAGTACTTC.

This chain uses TRBV5-1 with TRBJ2-5; D perhaps matches TRBD2 (6 bases). The CDR3 consists of 17 residues. V shed 3 bases and J shed 5 bases, with 23 bases lying between them. Germline V CDR1 and CDR2: SGHRS, YFSETQ. CDR3 nucleotide sequence: TGCGCCAGCAGCTCCACGAGGTGGTCGGGAGCGCAGGAGACCCAGTACTTC. Its protein is CASSSTRWSGAQETQYF.

Sample share makes this clonotype medium-sized. V is TRBV11-3 and J is TRBJ2-4; 11 nucleotides match TRBD1. The CDR3 sequence is 18 residues long. With V trimmed by 5 bases and J by 3 bases, 12 bases remained unmatched. The germline CDR1 and CDR2 sequences are SGHNT and YENEEA. The CDR3 is CASSPGQGASLGKNIQYF. CDR3 sequence (DNA): TGTGCCAGCAGCCCCGGACAGGGGGCTAGCTTAGGCAAAAACATTCAGTACTTC.

The table lists this clonotype with many counts. The rearrangement links TRBV7-8 to TRBJ2-7, with 7 nucleotides matching TRBD2. Germline V gene lookup returns CDR1 SGHVS and CDR2 FQNEAQ. Trimming removed 1 base from V and 2 bases from J; junction bases left unmatched: 2. The length of the CDR3 is 14 residues. CDR3 in DNA: TGTGCCAGCAGCTTAGGCGGGAGCCCCTACGAGCAGTACTTC. It specifies CASSLGGSPYEQYF.

Of note for this clonotype: A much larger clone lies one base from this, so it may be a read error. This rearrangement joins TRBV7-9 to TRBJ2-1; a possible D gene is TRBD2 (5 bases). Germline CDR1 and CDR2: SEHNR and FQNEAQ (reference sequence). This CDR3 comprises 12 residues. With 8 bases removed from V and 9 bases from J, the gap between germline ends came to 14 bases. The CDR3 nucleotides are TGTGCCAGCCTTCGGTTGAGCGGTGAGCAGTTCTTC. Its protein is CASLRLSGEQFF.

At least ten counts were recorded for this clonotype. The chain has TRBV7-6 and TRBJ2-7; a weak D match, TRBD2 (6 bases). V lost 4 bases and J lost 6, with 13 bases in between. Per germline, CDR1 SGHVS and CDR2 FNYEAQ. The CDR3 totals 13 residues. The CDR3, as DNA: TGTGCCAGCAGCTCCTTCGGGGGAGGCGAGCAGTACTTC. Its protein is CASSSFGGGEQYF.

This clonotype was seen at least ten times. V gene TRBV20-1 combines with J gene TRBJ1-1; D unresolved. Trimming removed 1 base at V and 5 bases at J, with 11 bases between. Germline CDR1 DFQATT, CDR2 SNEGSKA (reference sequence). The CDR3 runs to 13 residues. CDR3 loop: CSARVQWGTEAFF. As DNA, the CDR3 is TGCAGTGCTAGAGTTCAGTGGGGTACTGAAGCTTTCTTT.

Only a few counts were recorded for this clonotype. The gene calls are TRBV4-2 and TRBJ2-3; TRBD2 might be the D (6 bases). V was trimmed by 0 bases and J by 4 bases, leaving 8 bases between them. CDR3 length: 14 amino acids. CDR1 is LGHNA and CDR2 is YNFKEQ in the germline V gene. The CDR3 DNA follows: TGTGCCAGCAGCCAAGAACTAGCTGCAGATACGCAGTATTTT. Amino acids: CASSQELAADTQYF.

Sample share makes this clonotype large (0.1 to 1%). The chain combines TRBV20-1 with TRBJ2-7, with D perhaps matching TRBD1 or TRBD2 (5 bases each). Germline loops: CDR1 DFQATT, CDR2 SNEGSKA (reference sequence). This CDR3 region has 15 residues. V was trimmed by 2 bases and J by 3 bases, leaving 17 bases between them. CDR3 sequence (DNA): TGCAGTGCTAGACCACCTTGGGGGAAAAGCTACGAGCAGTACTTC. Encoded protein: CSARPPWGKSYEQYF.

This clonotype was picked up many times. The rearrangement links TRBV12-3 or TRBV12-4 to TRBJ2-2; D is ambiguous. V gave up 0 bases and J gave up 3 bases, with 2 bases separating them. The length of the CDR3 is 13 residues. CDR3 in DNA: TGTGCCAGCAGTTTAGCGCACACCGGGGAGCTGTTTTTT. Translation gives CASSLAHTGELFF.

This clonotype was picked up a small number of times. The chain links TRBV20-1 to TRBJ1-3; 7 nucleotides line up with TRBD1. The J segment lost 0 bases and the V segment lost 6 bases, leaving 8 bases of the junction unmatched. CDR3 length: 15 amino acids. In germline, CDR1 is DFQATT, CDR2 SNEGSKA (reference sequence). In DNA form, the CDR3 reads TGCAGTGCCCCCGGGACAGCATCCTCTGGAAACACCATATATTTT. Encoded protein: CSAPGTASSGNTIYF.

This clonotype was recorded a few times. This chain links TRBV5-1 with TRBJ2-7; the match to TRBD2 covers 7 bases. CDR1 SGHRS and CDR2 YFSETQ come from the germline V gene. V was pared by 4 bases and J by 3 bases, with 7 bases of the junction left unmatched. The CDR3 extends over 14 amino acids. The CDR3: CASSGGLLSYEQYF. The CDR3 DNA reads as TGCGCCAGCAGCGGGGGACTACTAAGCTACGAGCAGTACTTC.

This clonotype was recorded many times. The chain joins TRBV6-5 to TRBJ2-5, with 9 bases identical to TRBD2. The germline V gene encodes CDR1 MNHEY and CDR2 SVGAGI. There are 15 residues in the CDR3. The J segment lost 3 bases and the V segment lost 0 bases, leaving 2 bases of the junction unmatched. The CDR3 nucleotides read TGTGCCAGCAGTTACTCGGTAGCGGGAGAAGAGACCCAGTACTTC. Translating gives CASSYSVAGEETQYF.

This clonotype was found many times. The chain is built from TRBV25-1 and TRBJ2-1; no definite D call. V lost 2 bases and J 4 bases, leaving 15 bases between the germline ends. Per the germline V gene, CDR1 is MGHDK and CDR2 is SYGVNS. CDR3 length equals 16 residues. Written as DNA, the CDR3 is TGTGCCAGCAGTGAAGTAGCCGCCCTCGGATACAATGAGCAGTTCTTC. Protein product: CASSEVAALGYNEQFF.

The sample holds many counts of this clonotype. V and J are TRBV24-1 and TRBJ2-1; D possibly corresponds to TRBD2 (6 bases). V was clipped by 9 bases and J by 0 bases, with 11 bases between them. This CDR3 region has 14 residues. Germline values: CDR1 KGHDR, CDR2 SFDVKD. CDR3 sequence reads: CATQGGDSYNEQFF. The CDR3 DNA is TGTGCCACCCAGGGAGGCGACTCCTACAATGAGCAGTTCTTC.

This sequence joins TRBV7-8 and TRBJ2-1; a possible D gene is TRBD1 (5 bases). The CDR3 consists of 12 residues. Germline loops: CDR1 SGHVS, CDR2 FQNEAQ. Trimming took 4 bases from V and 14 from J, leaving 15 bases between them. The CDR3 region is CASSYSRESEFF. In DNA form, the CDR3 reads TGTGCCAGCAGCTATTCCAGGGAATCGGAGTTCTTC.

This clonotype was counted ten times or more. Since no conserved phenylalanine or tryptophan closes the CDR3, a read error is the likely cause. The chain carries TRBV2 and TRBJ2-7, with no clear D. There are 12 residues in the CDR3. CDR1 is SNHLY, CDR2 FYNNEI, per germline. Deletions cut 3 bases from V and 4 bases from J, with 7 bases between. CDR3 residues: CASSEAGYEQYL. DNA of the CDR3: TGTGCCAGCAGTGAGGCCGGATACGAGCAGTACTTA.

This clonotype was observed many times. This chain connects TRBV29-1 to TRBJ2-3, with 11 bases lining up with TRBD1. J was trimmed by 2 bases and V by 6 bases; bases with no gene match: 1. CDR1 is SQVTM, CDR2 ANQGSEA, per germline. This CDR3 spans 13 amino acids. The CDR3 region is CSVDRGPTDTQYF. The CDR3 region has the DNA TGCAGCGTGGACAGGGGGCCCACAGATACGCAGTATTTT.

This clonotype was recorded at least ten times. This chain joins TRBV5-1 and TRBJ2-3; D not certain. This CDR3 is 14 amino acids long. Deletions cut 4 bases from V and 2 bases from J, with 11 bases between. CDR1 and CDR2 from the germline V gene are SGHRS and YFSETQ. CDR3 loop: CASSTRPHTDTQYF. The CDR3 bases are TGCGCCAGCAGCACACGACCACACACAGATACGCAGTATTTT.

This clonotype was seen ten or more times. The chain employs TRBV29-1 and TRBJ1-6; no firm D call. V was cut by 4 bases and J by 6 bases, with 10 bases left in between. The CDR3 sequence is 13 residues long. Per germline, CDR1 SQVTM and CDR2 ANQGSEA. The CDR3 bases are TGCAGCGTTGCGGGAGGGAGTAATTCACCCCTCCACTTT. Amino acids: CSVAGGSNSPLHF.

This clonotype has just a few counts. V usage is TRBV20-1 and J usage is TRBJ2-3, with 11 bases lining up with TRBD2. Germline V lookup: CDR1 DFQATT, CDR2 SNEGSKA (reference sequence). The CDR3 runs 14 residues. With 4 bases clipped from V and 4 bases from J, the junction kept 4 bases outside the gene matches. CDR3 DNA sequence: TGCAGTGCTACTAGCGGGAGGCTTGCAGATACGCAGTATTTT. Residues: CSATSGRLADTQYF.

This clonotype was recorded many times. This rearrangement joins TRBV5-1 to TRBJ2-7; tentative D call: TRBD1 (6 bases). Germline CDR1 and CDR2: SGHRS and YFSETQ. Trimming removed 0 bases from V and 6 bases from J, with 16 bases in between. The CDR3 has 15 residues. CDR3 protein: CASSLVGRQDGEQYF. In DNA, the CDR3 is TGCGCCAGCAGCTTGGTTGGTAGACAGGATGGCGAGCAGTACTTC.

This sequence joins TRBV23-1 and TRBJ2-7; maybe TRBD1 (6 bases). TRBV23-1 is classed as an ORF, of uncertain function. The V end was cut by 1 base, the J end by 3 bases, with 19 bases between. The CDR3 has 17 amino acids. The CDR3 DNA reads as TGCGCCAGCAGTCAATACCGGACAGCCACCAATGGCTACGAGCAGTACTTC. This translates into CASSQYRTATNGYEQYF.

In this sample, this clonotype turned up many times. The chain carries TRBV28 and TRBJ2-7; 8 nucleotides match TRBD1. Germline V gene data show CDR1 as MDHEN and CDR2 as SYDVKM. This CDR3 has 13 residues. V trimming: 6 bases; J trimming: 4 bases; junction bases outside the gene matches: 5. CDR3 sequence: CASRTGGIYEQYF. Here the CDR3 DNA reads TGTGCCAGCAGAACAGGGGGTATTTACGAGCAGTACTTC.